This note documents a single T cell receptor beta chain sequence. Each sample had at least 6 million PBMCs isolated. For the second PCR, which ran for roughly 6 to 12 cycles, a sample-barcoded 5' primer and a J-beta primer mix were used. The yield of each sample was at least 2.5 million CDR3-containing paired-end reads. TCRdb re-analysed the 5' RACE reads in MiXCR, keeping a single row per CDR3 protein. The table shows about 830,000 distinct CDR3 sequences, with 60% to 80% occurring only once. The entry originates in a study of blood T cells in healthy people across ages. The CDR3 is made up of 14 amino acids. V was trimmed by 2 bases and J by 5 bases, leaving 12 bases between them.

The rearrangement uses TRBV12-3 or TRBV12-4 and TRBJ1-1; TRBD1 is a possible D gene (6 bases). Sequencing used blood. The sequence was obtained from a man aged 30 to 39 in good health. The CDR3 loop is CASSLSGAKTEAFF. The CDR3 coding sequence is TGTGCCAGCAGTTTATCAGGGGCAAAAACTGAAGCTTTCTTT.